Listed below are T cell receptor beta chains from one sample, sequenced in a study of neoadjuvant anti-PD-1 for oral cavity cancer. The protocol was immunoSEQ multiplex PCR, while the TCRdb copy is restricted to in-frame clones and leaves out a portion. The sample includes about 16,000 clones, 69% of them seen just once. The input for sequencing was PBMCs, taken before nivolumab (anti-PD-1) treatment. The receptors come from a person between 40 and 85 years old with oral cavity squamous cell carcinoma. The CDR3 runs from the conserved cysteine through the conserved F or W. Each record gives: clone size, V gene, D gene, J gene, CDR3 protein, CDR3 DNA. D genes are given only for firm matches. Expanded clones get a size class; other rows say once, few or many, or leave the size out.

clone size: -
V gene: TRBV6-6
D gene: TRBD1
J gene: TRBJ2-7
CDR3 protein: CASRPGQNNYEQYF
CDR3 DNA: TGTGCCAGCAGACCGGGACAGAACAACTACGAGCAGTACTTC

clone size: few
V gene: TRBV6-5
D gene: -
J gene: TRBJ1-3
CDR3 protein: CASSSMDAGNTIYF
CDR3 DNA: TGTGCCAGCAGTTCCATGGACGCCGGAAACACCATATATTTT

clone size: -
V gene: TRBV19
D gene: -
J gene: TRBJ1-2
CDR3 protein: CASRGANYGYTF
CDR3 DNA: TGTGCCAGTAGGGGGGCGAACTATGGCTACACCTTC

clone size: -
V gene: TRBV10-1
D gene: -
J gene: TRBJ2-3
CDR3 protein: CASSERSTDTQYF
CDR3 DNA: TGCGCCAGCAGTGAACGGAGCACAGATACGCAGTATTTT

clone size: -
V gene: TRBV27
D gene: TRBD1
J gene: TRBJ1-5
CDR3 protein: CASGQGRDQPQHF
CDR3 DNA: TGTGCCAGCGGACAGGGACGGGATCAGCCCCAGCATTTT

clone size: -
V gene: TRBV2
D gene: TRBD1
J gene: TRBJ1-6
CDR3 protein: CASNGQVLNSPLHF
CDR3 DNA: TGTGCCAGCAACGGACAGGTTCTTAATTCACCCCTCCACTTT

clone size: few
V gene: TRBV30
D gene: TRBD1
J gene: TRBJ1-3
CDR3 protein: CAWSLTGTSGNTIYF
CDR3 DNA: TGTGCCTGGAGTTTGACAGGGACGTCTGGAAACACCATATATTTT

clone size: once
V gene: TRBV11-3
D gene: -
J gene: TRBJ2-2
CDR3 protein: CASSPTQTGELFF
CDR3 DNA: TGTGCCAGCAGCCCAACTCAAACAGGGGAGCTGTTTTTT

clone size: -
V gene: TRBV30
D gene: -
J gene: TRBJ2-7
CDR3 protein: CAWSGATYEQYF
CDR3 DNA: TGTGCCTGGAGTGGTGCGACCTACGAGCAGTACTTC

clone size: -
V gene: TRBV27
D gene: TRBD1
J gene: TRBJ1-5
CDR3 protein: CASNSGTGSNQPQHF
CDR3 DNA: TGTGCCAGCAACTCCGGGACAGGGTCGAATCAGCCCCAGCATTTT

clone size: -
V gene: TRBV6-5
D gene: TRBD2
J gene: TRBJ2-2
CDR3 protein: CASLRTSPTTGELFF
CDR3 DNA: TGTGCCAGTCTCAGGACTAGCCCAACCACCGGGGAGCTGTTTTTT

clone size: -
V gene: TRBV19
D gene: TRBD1
J gene: TRBJ2-3
CDR3 protein: CASSQDRGIGTDTQYF
CDR3 DNA: TGTGCCAGCTCCCAGGACAGGGGGATTGGTACAGATACGCAGTATTTT

clone size: -
V gene: TRBV30
D gene: TRBD2
J gene: TRBJ2-4
CDR3 protein: CAWSPLAGLRIQYF
CDR3 DNA: TGTGCCTGGAGTCCACTAGCGGGATTACGCATTCAGTACTTC

clone size: -
V gene: TRBV6-1
D gene: TRBD1
J gene: TRBJ2-1
CDR3 protein: CASWLGQGANEQFF
CDR3 DNA: TGTGCCAGCTGGCTGGGACAGGGGGCGAATGAGCAGTTCTTC

clone size: few
V gene: TRBV2
D gene: -
J gene: TRBJ2-7
CDR3 protein: CASRVEAGEQYF
CDR3 DNA: TGTGCCAGCAGAGTAGAGGCTGGCGAGCAGTACTTC

clone size: -
V gene: TRBV27
D gene: TRBD2
J gene: TRBJ2-5
CDR3 protein: CASSPAGGSYETQYF
CDR3 DNA: TGTGCCAGCAGTCCCGCGGGAGGAAGTTACGAGACCCAGTACTTC

clone size: -
V gene: TRBV2
D gene: TRBD2
J gene: TRBJ2-3
CDR3 protein: CASRSGGSDTQYF
CDR3 DNA: TGTGCCAGCAGGAGCGGGGGATCAGATACGCAGTATTTT

clone size: -
V gene: TRBV2
D gene: TRBD1
J gene: TRBJ2-7
CDR3 protein: CASSTGQVPPYEQYF
CDR3 DNA: TGTGCCAGCAGTACCGGACAGGTTCCCCCCTACGAGCAGTACTTC

clone size: -
V gene: TRBV30
D gene: TRBD2
J gene: TRBJ2-2
CDR3 protein: CAWKKGTSGNTGELFF
CDR3 DNA: TGTGCCTGGAAGAAAGGGACTAGCGGTAACACCGGGGAGCTGTTTTTT

clone size: -
V gene: TRBV19
D gene: TRBD2
J gene: TRBJ2-5
CDR3 protein: CASSLYSGSIETQYF
CDR3 DNA: TGTGCCAGTAGTTTATATAGCGGGAGTATCGAGACCCAGTACTTC